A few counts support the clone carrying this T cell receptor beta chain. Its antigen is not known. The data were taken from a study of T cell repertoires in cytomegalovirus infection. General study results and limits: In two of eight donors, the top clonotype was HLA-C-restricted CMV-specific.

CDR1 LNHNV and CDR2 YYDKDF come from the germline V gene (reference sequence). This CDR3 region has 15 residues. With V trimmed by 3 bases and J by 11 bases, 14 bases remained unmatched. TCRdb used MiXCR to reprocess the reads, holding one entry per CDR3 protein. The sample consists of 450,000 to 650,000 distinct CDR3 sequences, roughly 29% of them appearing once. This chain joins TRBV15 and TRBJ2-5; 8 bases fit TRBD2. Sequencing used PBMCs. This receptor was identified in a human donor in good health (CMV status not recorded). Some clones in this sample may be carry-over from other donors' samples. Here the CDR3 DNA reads TGTGCCACCAGCAGTTGGAACCTAGCGGGCTATACTCAGTACTTC. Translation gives CATSSWNLAGYTQYF.